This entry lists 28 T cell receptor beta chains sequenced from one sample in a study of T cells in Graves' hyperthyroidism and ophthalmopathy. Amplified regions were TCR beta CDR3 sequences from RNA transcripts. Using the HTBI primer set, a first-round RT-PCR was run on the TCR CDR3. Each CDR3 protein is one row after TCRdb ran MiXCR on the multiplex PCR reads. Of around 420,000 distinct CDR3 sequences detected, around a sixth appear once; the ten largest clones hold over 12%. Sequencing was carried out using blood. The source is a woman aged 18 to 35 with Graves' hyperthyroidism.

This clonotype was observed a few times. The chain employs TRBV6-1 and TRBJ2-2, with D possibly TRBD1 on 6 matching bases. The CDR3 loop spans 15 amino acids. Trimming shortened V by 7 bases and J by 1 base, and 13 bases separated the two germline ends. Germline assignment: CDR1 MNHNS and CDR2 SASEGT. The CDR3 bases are TGTGCCAGCACCTGGGACAACCGGAACACCGGGGAGCTGTTTTTT. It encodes CASTWDNRNTGELFF.

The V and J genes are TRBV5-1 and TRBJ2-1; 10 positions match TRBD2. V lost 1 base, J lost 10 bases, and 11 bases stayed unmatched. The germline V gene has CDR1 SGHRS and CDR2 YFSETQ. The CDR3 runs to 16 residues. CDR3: CASSLTSGNLPREQFF. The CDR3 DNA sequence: TGCGCCAGCAGCTTGACTAGCGGGAACCTCCCCAGGGAGCAGTTCTTC.

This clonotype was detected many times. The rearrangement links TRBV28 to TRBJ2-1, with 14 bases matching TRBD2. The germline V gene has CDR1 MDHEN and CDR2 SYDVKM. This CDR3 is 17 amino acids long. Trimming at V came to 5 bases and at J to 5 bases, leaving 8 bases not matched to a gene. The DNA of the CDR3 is TGTGCCAGCAGTCCCCACCGGGGACTAGCGGGAGACAATGAGCAGTTCTTC. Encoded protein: CASSPHRGLAGDNEQFF.

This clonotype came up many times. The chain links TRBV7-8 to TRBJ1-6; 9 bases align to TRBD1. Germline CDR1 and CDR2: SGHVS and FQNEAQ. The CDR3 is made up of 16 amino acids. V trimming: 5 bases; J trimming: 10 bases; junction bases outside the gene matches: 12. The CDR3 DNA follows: TGTGCCAGCAGCCCCAGGGGGACAGGGTTAGGGTCACCCCTCCACTTT. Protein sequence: CASSPRGTGLGSPLHF.

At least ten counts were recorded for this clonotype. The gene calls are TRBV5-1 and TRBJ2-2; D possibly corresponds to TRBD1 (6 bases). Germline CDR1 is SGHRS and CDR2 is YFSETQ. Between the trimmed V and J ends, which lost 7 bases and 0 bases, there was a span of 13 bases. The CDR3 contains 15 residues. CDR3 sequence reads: CASARTETNTGELFF. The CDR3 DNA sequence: TGCGCCAGCGCTAGGACAGAGACGAACACCGGGGAGCTGTTTTTT. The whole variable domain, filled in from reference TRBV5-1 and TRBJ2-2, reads KAGVTQTPRYLIKTRGQQVTLSCSPISGHRSVSWYQQTPGQGLQFLFEYFSETQRNKGNFPGRFSGRQFSNSRSEMNVSTLELGDSALYLCASARTETNTGELFFGEGSRLTVL.

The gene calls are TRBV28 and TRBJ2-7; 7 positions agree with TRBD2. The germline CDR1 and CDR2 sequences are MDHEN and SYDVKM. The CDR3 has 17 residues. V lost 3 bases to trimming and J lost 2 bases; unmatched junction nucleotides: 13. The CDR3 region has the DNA TGTGCCAGCAGTTTGTCGGCGGGAGTCCCAGCTACCTACGAGCAGTACTTC. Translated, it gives CASSLSAGVPATYEQYF.

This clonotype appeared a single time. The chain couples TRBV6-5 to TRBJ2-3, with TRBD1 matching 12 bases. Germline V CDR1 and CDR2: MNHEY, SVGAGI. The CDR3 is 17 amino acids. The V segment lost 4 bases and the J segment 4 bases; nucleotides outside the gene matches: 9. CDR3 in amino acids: CASSFLPGQGAPDTQYF. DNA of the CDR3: TGTGCCAGCAGTTTCTTGCCGGGACAGGGGGCTCCAGATACGCAGTATTTT.

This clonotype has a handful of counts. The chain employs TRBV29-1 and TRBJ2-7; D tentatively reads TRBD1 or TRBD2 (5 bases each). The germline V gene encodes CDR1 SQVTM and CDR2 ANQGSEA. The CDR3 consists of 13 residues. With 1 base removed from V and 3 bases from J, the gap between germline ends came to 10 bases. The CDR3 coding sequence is TGCAGCGTTGAAGGTGGGGGAATCTACGAGCAGTACTTC. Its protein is CSVEGGGIYEQYF.

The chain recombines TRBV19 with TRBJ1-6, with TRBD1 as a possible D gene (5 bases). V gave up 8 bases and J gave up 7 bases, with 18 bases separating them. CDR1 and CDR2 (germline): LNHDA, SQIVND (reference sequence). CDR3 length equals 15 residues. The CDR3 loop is CASARDGPINSPLHF. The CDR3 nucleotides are TGTGCCAGTGCACGGGACGGACCGATAAATTCACCCCTCCACTTT.

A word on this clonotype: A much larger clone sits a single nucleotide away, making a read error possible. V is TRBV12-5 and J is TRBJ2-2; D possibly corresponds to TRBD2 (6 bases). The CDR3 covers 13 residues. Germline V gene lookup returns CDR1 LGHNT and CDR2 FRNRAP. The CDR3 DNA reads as TGTGCTAGTGGTTTGGTCGACGGCGGGGAGCTGTCTTTT. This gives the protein CASGLVDGGELSF.

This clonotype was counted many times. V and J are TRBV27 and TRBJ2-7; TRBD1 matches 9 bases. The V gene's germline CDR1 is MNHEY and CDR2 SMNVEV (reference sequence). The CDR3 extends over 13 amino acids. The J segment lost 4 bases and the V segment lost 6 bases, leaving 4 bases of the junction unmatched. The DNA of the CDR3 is TGTGCCAGCAGGGGGACAGGGCGGTACGAGCAGTACTTC. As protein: CASRGTGRYEQYF.

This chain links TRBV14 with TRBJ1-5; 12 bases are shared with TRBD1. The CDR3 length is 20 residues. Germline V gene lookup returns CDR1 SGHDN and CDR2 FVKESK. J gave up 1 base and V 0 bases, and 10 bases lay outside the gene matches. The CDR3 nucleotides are TGTGCCAGCAGCCAAGAGGGTATGGGACAGGGGGCCGTAAGCAATCAGCCCCAGCATTTT. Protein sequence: CASSQEGMGQGAVSNQPQHF.

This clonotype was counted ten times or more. CDR3 loop: CASSLGQGTFYNEQFF. Here the CDR3 DNA reads TGTGCCAGCAGCTTAGGACAGGGAACCTTCTACAATGAGCAGTTCTTC. The chain has TRBV11-3 and TRBJ2-1, with 7 bases lining up with TRBD1. Germline V gives CDR1 SGHNT, CDR2 YENEEA. The junction had 6 bases not matched to a gene; V was cut back by 1 base and J by 3 bases. This CDR3 spans 16 amino acids. The whole variable domain, remainder taken from reference TRBV11-3 and TRBJ2-1, is EAGVVQSPRYKIIEKKQPVAFWCNPISGHNTLYWYLQNLGQGPELLIRYENEEAVDDSQLPKDRFSAERLKGVDSTLKIQPAELGDSAVYLCASSLGQGTFYNEQFFGPGTRLTVL.

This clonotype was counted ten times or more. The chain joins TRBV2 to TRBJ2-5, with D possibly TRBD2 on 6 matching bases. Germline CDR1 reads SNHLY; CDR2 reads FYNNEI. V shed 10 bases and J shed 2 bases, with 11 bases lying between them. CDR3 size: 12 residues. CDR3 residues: CATRTIQETQYF. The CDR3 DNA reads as TGTGCCACACGGACTATTCAAGAGACCCAGTACTTC.

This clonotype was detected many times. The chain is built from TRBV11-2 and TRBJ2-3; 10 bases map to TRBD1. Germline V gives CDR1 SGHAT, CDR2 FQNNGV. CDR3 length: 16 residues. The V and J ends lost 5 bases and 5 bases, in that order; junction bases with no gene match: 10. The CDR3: CASSHLGQGSRDTQYF. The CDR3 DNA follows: TGTGCCAGCAGCCATCTGGGACAGGGGTCGAGAGATACGCAGTATTTT.

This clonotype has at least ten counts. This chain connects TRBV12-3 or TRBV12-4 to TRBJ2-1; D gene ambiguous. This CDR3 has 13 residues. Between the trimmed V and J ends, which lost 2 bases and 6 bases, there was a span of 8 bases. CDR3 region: CASSLSTANEQFF. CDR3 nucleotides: TGTGCCAGCAGTTTAAGTACCGCCAATGAGCAGTTCTTC.

The CDR3 sequence: CSARGGYRGSPGANVLTF. In DNA form, the CDR3 reads TGCAGTGCTAGAGGTGGTTATAGGGGTTCACCTGGGGCCAACGTCCTGACTTTC. The V and J genes are TRBV20-1 and TRBJ2-6, with a weak D call TRBD1 (5 bases). V dropped 1 base and J dropped 2 bases, with 18 bases sitting between them. Germline loops: CDR1 DFQATT, CDR2 SNEGSKA (reference sequence). CDR3 length: 18 residues.

CDR3 sequence reads: CSVETPAGGLTLAFF. The CDR3, as DNA: TGCAGCGTTGAAACGCCCGCAGGGGGCCTTACTTTGGCTTTCTTT. This chain uses TRBV29-1 with TRBJ1-1, with TRBD1 identical over 8 bases. CDR3 size: 15 residues. Looked up from germline, CDR1 is SQVTM and CDR2 is ANQGSEA. The J segment lost 11 bases and the V segment lost 2 bases, leaving 16 bases of the junction unmatched.

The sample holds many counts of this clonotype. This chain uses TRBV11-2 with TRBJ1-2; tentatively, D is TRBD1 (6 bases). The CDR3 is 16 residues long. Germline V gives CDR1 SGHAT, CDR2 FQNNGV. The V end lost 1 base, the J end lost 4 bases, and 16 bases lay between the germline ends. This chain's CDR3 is CASSLAGQRFGYGYTF. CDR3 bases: TGTGCCAGCAGCTTAGCAGGACAGAGATTCGGCTATGGCTACACCTTC. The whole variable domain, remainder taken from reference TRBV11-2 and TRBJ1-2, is EAGVAQSPRYKIIEKRQSVAFWCNPISGHATLYWYQQILGQGPKLLIQFQNNGVVDDSQLPKDRFSAERLKGVDSTLKIQPAKLEDSAVYLCASSLAGQRFGYGYTFGSGTRLTVV.

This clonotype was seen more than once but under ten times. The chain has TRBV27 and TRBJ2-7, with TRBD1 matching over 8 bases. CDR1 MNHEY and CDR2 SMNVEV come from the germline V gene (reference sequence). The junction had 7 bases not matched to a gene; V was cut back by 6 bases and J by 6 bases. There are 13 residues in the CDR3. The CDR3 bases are TGTGCCAGCAGCCCGACAGGGGCAGGCGAGCAGTACTTC. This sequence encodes CASSPTGAGEQYF.

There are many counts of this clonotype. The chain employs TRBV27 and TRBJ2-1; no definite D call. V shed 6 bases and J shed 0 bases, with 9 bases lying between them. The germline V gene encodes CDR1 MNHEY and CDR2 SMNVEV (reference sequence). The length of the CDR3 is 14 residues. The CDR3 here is CASRVTNSYNEQFF. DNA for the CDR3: TGTGCCAGCAGAGTCACAAACTCCTACAATGAGCAGTTCTTC.

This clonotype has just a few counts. As DNA, the CDR3 is TGTGCCAGCAGCCGTAGACCTTCGATCGGGACAATCGAAGAGACCCAGTACTTC. Protein product: CASSRRPSIGTIEETQYF. The V gene is TRBV7-9, the J gene TRBJ2-5, with D possibly matching TRBD1 (6 bases). CDR3 length: 18 amino acids. Germline V gives CDR1 SEHNR, CDR2 FQNEAQ (reference sequence). Trimming pared 5 bases from V and 3 bases from J, leaving 25 bases between.

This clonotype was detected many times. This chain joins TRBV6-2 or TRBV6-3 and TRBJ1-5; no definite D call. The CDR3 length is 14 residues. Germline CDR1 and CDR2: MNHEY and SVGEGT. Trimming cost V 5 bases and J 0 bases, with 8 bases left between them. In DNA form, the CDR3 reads TGTGCCAGCAGTGCAAGTGATAGCAATCAGCCCCAGCATTTT. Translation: CASSASDSNQPQHF.

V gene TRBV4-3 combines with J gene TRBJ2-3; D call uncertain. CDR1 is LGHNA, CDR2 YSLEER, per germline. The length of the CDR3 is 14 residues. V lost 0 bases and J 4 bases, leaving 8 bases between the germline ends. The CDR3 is CASSQDPVSDTQYF. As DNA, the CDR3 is TGCGCCAGCAGCCAAGATCCCGTTTCAGATACGCAGTATTTT.

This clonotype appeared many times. The CDR3 DNA sequence: TGTGCCAGCAGCTCCGGGACTGCCTCCTACGAGCAGTACTTC. Translating gives CASSSGTASYEQYF. V is TRBV6-1 and J is TRBJ2-7, with D possibly TRBD2 on 6 matching bases. Between the trimmed V and J ends, which lost 6 bases and 0 bases, there was a span of 12 bases. This CDR3 contains 14 residues. CDR1 MNHNS and CDR2 SASEGT come from the germline V gene.

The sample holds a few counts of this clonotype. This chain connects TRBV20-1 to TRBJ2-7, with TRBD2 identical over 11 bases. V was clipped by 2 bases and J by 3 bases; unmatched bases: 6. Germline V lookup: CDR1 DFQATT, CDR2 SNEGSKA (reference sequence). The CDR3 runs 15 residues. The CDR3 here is CSARMGLAENYEQYF. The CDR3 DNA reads TGCAGTGCTAGAATGGGACTAGCGGAAAACTACGAGCAGTACTTC.

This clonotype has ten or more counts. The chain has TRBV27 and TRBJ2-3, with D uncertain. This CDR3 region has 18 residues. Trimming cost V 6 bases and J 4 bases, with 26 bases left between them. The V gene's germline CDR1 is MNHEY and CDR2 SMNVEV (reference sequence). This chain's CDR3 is CASREVRSRVLEADTQYF. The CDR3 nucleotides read TGTGCCAGCAGAGAGGTCAGAAGTAGAGTGTTAGAGGCAGATACGCAGTATTTT.

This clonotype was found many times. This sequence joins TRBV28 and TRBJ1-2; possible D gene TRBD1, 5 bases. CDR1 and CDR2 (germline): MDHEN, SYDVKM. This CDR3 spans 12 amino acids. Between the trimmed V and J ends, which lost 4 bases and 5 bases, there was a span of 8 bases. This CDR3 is CASSWGGYGYTF. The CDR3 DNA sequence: TGTGCCAGCAGTTGGGGGGGGTATGGCTACACCTTC.